The rows below give T cell receptor beta chains drawn from one sample of a study of CXCR3-negative and CXCR3-positive naive CD8 T cells. TCRdb reprocessed the 5' RACE reads, with one entry per CDR3 protein and no DNA. Its table records under 150,000 distinct CDR3 sequences. What was sequenced was naive CXCR3+ CD8+ T cells from blood. The origin of the receptors is a human donor in good health. Some clones in this sample may be carry-over from other donors' samples. The CDR3 runs from the conserved cysteine through the conserved F or W.

>TRBJ2-7|TRBV14
CASSQVGQLRNEQYF
>TRBJ2-3|TRBV3-1
CASSHALAGEWDTQYF
>TRBJ2-3|TRBV23-1
CASSHLGTGRDSDTQYF
>TRBJ1-1|TRBV29-1
CSVVARPYEAFF
>TRBJ2-7|TRBV7-9
CASSRASEQYF
>TRBJ2-5|TRBV10-3
CAISGSGMETQYF
>TRBJ2-2|TRBV12-3/TRBV12-4
CASSLGGRRTGELFF
>TRBJ1-1|TRBV7-9
CASSLGSAEAFF
>TRBJ2-1|TRBV29-1
CSVEGDSSYNEQFF
>TRBJ2-3|TRBV7-9
CASSPESTDTQYF
>TRBJ2-7|TRBV13
CASSPRLETYEQYF
>TRBJ1-5|TRBV29-1
CSVLDVQAQHF
>TRBJ2-3|TRBV29-1
CSVLEGAADTQYF
>TRBJ2-1|TRBV7-9
CASSLAAGALNEQFF
>TRBJ1-1|TRBV29-1
CSVSRGENTEAFF
>TRBJ1-1|TRBV29-1
CSVDYRGNTEAFF